These T cell receptor beta chains were read from a single sample in a study of shared T cell receptors in the human thymus. TCRdb keeps only in-frame clones here, not all; method: immunoSEQ multiplex PCR. Of 500,000 to 750,000 clones listed, around 89% are singletons. This sample was shared with a second study, whose subject was human thymus T cells.

Material: thymocytes. The origin of the receptors is a boy under three years old with a congenital heart defect. CDR3s include the opening cysteine and the closing phenylalanine or tryptophan. A D gene is named only where the DNA matches it firmly. The size field is filled for only some rows; it gives once, few, many or a size class.

clone_size d_call cdr3_length j_call v_call cdr3_aa cdr3_nt
NA NA 16 TRBJ2-3 TRBV28 CASSFKGSGNGDTQYF TGTGCCAGCAGTTTTAAGGGGTCCGGAAATGGAGATACGCAGTATTTT
NA TRBD2 18 TRBJ2-1 TRBV4-3 CASSESGLAYRSYNEQFF TGCGCCAGCAGCGAATCGGGACTAGCGTACCGCTCCTACAATGAGCAGTTCTTC
once TRBD2 18 TRBJ2-4 TRBV29-1 CSVEKGLAGEDAKNIQYF TGCAGCGTTGAAAAAGGACTAGCGGGAGAGGACGCCAAAAACATTCAGTACTTC
NA NA 15 TRBJ1-2 TRBV11-2 CASSLEGATNYGYTF TGTGCCAGCAGCTTAGAAGGGGCGACAAACTATGGCTACACCTTC
NA TRBD1 13 TRBJ2-7 TRBV7-3 CASSFTGGYEQYF TGTGCCAGCAGCTTTACAGGGGGCTACGAGCAGTACTTC
NA NA 18 TRBJ2-2 TRBV4-1 CASSQVGVSGTNTGELFF TGCGCCAGCAGCCAAGTCGGGGTCAGTGGCACGAACACCGGGGAGCTGTTTTTT
NA NA 14 TRBJ1-1 TRBV5-1 CASSLVGSPTEAFF TGCGCCAGCAGCTTGGTGGGCAGCCCGACTGAAGCTTTCTTT
NA NA 13 TRBJ2-7 TRBV7-2 CASSLVGGSEQYF TGTGCCAGCAGCTTAGTTGGGGGGAGCGAGCAGTACTTC
NA NA 14 TRBJ2-1 TRBV30 CAWGGVGYYNEQFF TGTGCCTGGGGAGGAGTGGGGTACTACAATGAGCAGTTCTTC
NA NA 13 TRBJ2-7 TRBV25-1 CASSDPGKDEQYF TGTGCCAGCAGTGATCCAGGGAAGGACGAGCAGTACTTC
NA TRBD2 11 TRBJ2-7 TRBV6-5 CASSGGGGQYF TGTGCCAGCAGCGGCGGGGGTGGGCAGTACTTC
NA TRBD1 12 TRBJ2-7 TRBV5-6 CASRQGAGEQYF TGTGCCAGCAGGCAGGGGGCAGGGGAGCAGTACTTC
NA TRBD2 16 TRBJ2-1 TRBV7-6 CASSMMTSGRVDEQFF TGTGCCAGCAGCATGATGACTAGCGGGAGGGTGGATGAGCAGTTCTTC
NA NA 16 TRBJ2-4 TRBV19 CASSPRRTARKNIQYF TGTGCCAGTAGTCCAAGAAGGACAGCGAGAAAGAACATTCAGTACTTC
NA NA 17 TRBJ1-3 TRBV29-1 CSVGTSSRPSNGNTIYF TGCAGCGTTGGGACAAGCAGTCGCCCAAGTAATGGAAACACCATATATTTT
NA NA 15 TRBJ2-7 TRBV19 CASRTPSTAGYEQYF TGTGCCAGTAGGACCCCGAGTACAGCGGGCTACGAGCAGTACTTC
NA NA 15 TRBJ2-5 TRBV30 CAWSVRGALQETQYF TGTGCCTGGAGTGTACGTGGGGCACTTCAAGAGACCCAGTACTTC
NA NA 14 TRBJ2-5 TRBV18 CASSPGEGQETQYF TGTGCCAGCTCCCCAGGGGAGGGGCAAGAGACCCAGTACTTC
NA NA 13 TRBJ2-4 TRBV5-1 CASSLWTGAAGGF TGCGCCAGCAGCTTGTGGACAGGGGCCGCGGGGGGCTTC
NA NA 14 TRBJ1-2 TRBV11-2 CASSLNRDPYGYTF TGTGCCAGCAGCTTAAACAGGGATCCCTATGGCTACACCTTC
NA NA 15 TRBJ1-2 TRBV30 CAWSERRRPNYGYTF TGTGCCTGGAGTGAAAGACGGAGGCCCAACTATGGCTACACCTTC
NA TRBD2 16 TRBJ2-2 TRBV7-8 CASSLVTSGRAGELFF TGTGCCAGCAGCTTAGTGACTAGCGGGAGGGCCGGGGAGCTGTTTTTT
NA NA 13 TRBJ2-3 TRBV7-2 CASSPQLDVTQYF TGTGCCAGCAGCCCCCAACTAGATGTTACGCAGTATTTT
NA NA 13 TRBJ1-1 TRBV25-1 CASRLSPNTEAFF TGTGCCAGCCGTCTGTCTCCGAACACTGAAGCTTTCTTT
once NA 16 TRBJ1-5 TRBV4-1 CASSQGGDYSNQPQHF TGCGCCAGCAGCCAAGGGGGGGATTATAGCAATCAGCCCCAGCATTTT
NA NA 12 TRBJ2-5 TRBV27 CASSSSRETQYF TGTGCCAGCAGTTCCTCCCGGGAGACCCAGTACTTC
NA NA 14 TRBJ2-7 TRBV5-6 CASSFGTHTYEQYF TGTGCCAGCAGCTTCGGGACACACACCTACGAGCAGTACTTC
NA NA 18 TRBJ2-2 TRBV27 CASSPLEGARNGDGELFF TGTGCCAGCAGTCCCCTGGAGGGGGCGCGCAATGGGGACGGGGAGCTGTTTTTT
NA TRBD2 14 TRBJ2-1 TRBV30 CAWSEVAGVGEQFF TGTGCCTGGAGTGAGGTAGCGGGAGTGGGTGAGCAGTTCTTC